A single sample is the source of the 13 T cell receptor beta chains below, sequenced in a study of Ad26.COV2.S vaccination and SARS-CoV-2 variants. Produced via immunoSEQ multiplex PCR; TCRdb's table is partial and in-frame only. The sample has about 680,000 clones, approximately 88% seen once. As for treatment: some 19 received Ad26.COV2.S at low or high dose, single or two shots; five or six received placebo; per-sample allocation not given. The study sampled participants on day 63 after the first vaccine or placebo injection. The material was peripheral blood, obtained in a trial of Ad26.COV2.S vaccine versus placebo. These receptors were taken from a person aged 18-60 years who received the Ad26.COV2.S COVID-19 vaccine or a placebo.

The chain carries TRBV3-1 (or the pseudogene TRBV3-2) and TRBJ2-7; the D is unclear. Trimming took off 0 bases at V and 5 bases at J, with 5 bases between the two ends. The germline V gene encodes CDR1 LGHDT and CDR2 YNNKEL (reference sequence). This CDR3 contains 12 residues. CDR3 residues: CASSQDQNEQYF. The CDR3 nucleotides are TGTGCCAGCAGCCAAGATCAGAACGAGCAGTACTTC.

This rearrangement joins TRBV30 to TRBJ2-2; D is uncertain. This CDR3 is built from 13 residues. V lost 4 bases to trimming and J lost 6 bases, with 12 bases between them. Germline CDR1 reads GTSNPN; CDR2 reads SVGIG (reference sequence). The CDR3 here is CAWTPFGPGELFF. CDR3 in DNA: TGTGCCTGGACTCCGTTCGGGCCCGGGGAGCTGTTTTTT.

This chain joins TRBV30 and TRBJ2-2, with TRBD2 matching 7 bases. The CDR3 totals 14 residues. J was trimmed by 1 base and V by 3 bases; bases with no gene match: 2. Germline lookup yields CDR1 GTSNPN and CDR2 SVGIG (reference sequence). In nucleotides, the CDR3 is TGTGCCTGGAGAGCTAGCGGGAACACCGGGGAGCTGTTTTTT. The encoded protein is CAWRASGNTGELFF.

The chain joins TRBV7-2 to TRBJ2-1; D remains unclear. V dropped 3 bases and J dropped 4 bases, with 10 bases sitting between them. Per the germline V gene, CDR1 is SGHTA and CDR2 is FQGNSA. CDR3 length: 14 residues. CDR3 nucleotides: TGTGCCAGCAGCTTCGACTTGGCTTACAATGAGCAGTTCTTC. Translating gives CASSFDLAYNEQFF.

The CDR3 DNA reads as TGTGCCAGCAGCGTAGGGGCCGGGTCCCGCAATGAGCAGTTCTTC. This codes for CASSVGAGSRNEQFF. The genes are TRBV9 and TRBJ2-1; the D is unclear. The V end was cut by 0 bases, the J end by 6 bases, with 13 bases between. CDR1 is SGDLS, CDR2 YYNGEE, per germline. The CDR3 totals 15 residues.

The chain carries TRBV27 and TRBJ1-2, with D maybe TRBD1 (5 bases). The CDR3 is 13 amino acids. V lost 4 bases, J lost 7 bases, and 13 bases lay in between. In germline, CDR1 is MNHEY, CDR2 SMNVEV (reference sequence). Written as DNA, the CDR3 is TGTGCCAGCAGTTCGGGACCTAGGAGTGGCTACACCTTC. Amino acids: CASSSGPRSGYTF.

This sequence joins TRBV7-9 and TRBJ2-5; D uncertain. Trimming took 5 bases from V and 3 from J, leaving 19 bases between them. Germline V CDR1 and CDR2: SEHNR, FQNEAQ (reference sequence). CDR3 length: 16 residues. The chain's CDR3 is CASSHPPGGIKETQYF. In DNA form, the CDR3 reads TGTGCCAGCAGCCACCCCCCTGGCGGAATCAAAGAGACCCAGTACTTC.

As regards this clone: The junction shows a germline mismatch at one end, possibly a read error. The CDR3 region has the DNA TGCGCCAGCAGCTCCCAACCGGGACAGGGGGCGAACTCTGAAGCTTTCTTT. This encodes CASSSQPGQGANSEAFF. The V gene is TRBV5-1, the J gene TRBJ1-1, with 12 bases fitting TRBD1. CDR1 is SGHRS, CDR2 YFSETQ, per germline. This CDR3 is 17 amino acids long.

This clone was recorded once. Other DNA sequences from this sample encode an identical CDR3 as well. The chain combines TRBV6-2 or TRBV6-3 with TRBJ2-1; the match to TRBD1 covers 8 bases. Germline CDR1 MNHEY, CDR2 SVGEGT. J gave up 6 bases and V 0 bases, and 4 bases lay outside the gene matches. The CDR3 extends over 15 amino acids. The CDR3 DNA follows: TGTGCCAGCAGTTACTCCGGACAGGGTAGCAATGAGCAGTTCTTC. Protein product: CASSYSGQGSNEQFF.

The V and J genes are TRBV2 and TRBJ2-1; 9 bases agree with TRBD2. The J segment lost 8 bases and the V segment lost 8 bases, leaving 10 bases of the junction unmatched. The CDR3 length is 14 residues. CDR1 and CDR2 (germline): SNHLY, FYNNEI. The CDR3 DNA reads TGTGCCAGCCTTCCGAGCGGGAGGCGCGATGAGCAGTTCTTC. Protein product: CASLPSGRRDEQFF.

This chain connects TRBV10-2 to TRBJ2-1; D may be TRBD2 (6 bases). Per germline, CDR1 WSHSY and CDR2 SAAADI. This CDR3 has 14 amino acids. Deletions cut 5 bases from V and 6 bases from J, with 14 bases between. CDR3 in amino acids: CASSTGLPSNEQFF. The CDR3 region has the DNA TGCGCCAGCAGTACGGGACTCCCTAGCAATGAGCAGTTCTTC.

The CDR3 here is CASSMTSGGAGNEQFF. CDR3 DNA: TGTGCCAGCAGCATGACTAGCGGGGGGGCCGGCAATGAGCAGTTCTTC. The V gene is TRBV5-4, the J gene TRBJ2-1; TRBD2 agrees at 14 bases. Germline CDR1 and CDR2: SGHNT and YYREEE (reference sequence). The trim removed 4 bases at V and 6 bases at J, leaving 6 bases unmatched. The CDR3 length is 16 residues.

The J gene is TRBJ2-7, the V gene TRBV10-3; D possibly uses TRBD1 or TRBD2 (5 bases each). V was clipped by 7 bases and J by 2 bases, with 12 bases between them. Germline CDR1 ENHRY, CDR2 SYGVKD. The CDR3 sequence is 13 residues long. CDR3 DNA sequence: TGTGCCATCACTGCAGGGAGCCCCTACGAGCAGTACTTC. Its protein is CAITAGSPYEQYF.